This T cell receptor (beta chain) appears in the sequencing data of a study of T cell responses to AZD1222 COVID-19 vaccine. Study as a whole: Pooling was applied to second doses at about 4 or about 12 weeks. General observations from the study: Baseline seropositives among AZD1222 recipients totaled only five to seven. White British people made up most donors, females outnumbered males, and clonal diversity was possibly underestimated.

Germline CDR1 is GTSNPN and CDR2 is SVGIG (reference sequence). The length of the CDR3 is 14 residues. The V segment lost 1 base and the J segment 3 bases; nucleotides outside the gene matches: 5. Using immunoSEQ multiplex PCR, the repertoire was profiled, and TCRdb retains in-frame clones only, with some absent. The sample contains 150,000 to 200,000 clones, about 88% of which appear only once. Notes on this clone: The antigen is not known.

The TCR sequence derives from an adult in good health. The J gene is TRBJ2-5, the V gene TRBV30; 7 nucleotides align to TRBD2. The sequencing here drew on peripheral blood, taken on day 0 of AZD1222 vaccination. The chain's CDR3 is CAWSGVGGEETQYF. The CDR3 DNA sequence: TGTGCCTGGAGTGGAGTGGGGGGGGAAGAGACCCAGTACTTC.